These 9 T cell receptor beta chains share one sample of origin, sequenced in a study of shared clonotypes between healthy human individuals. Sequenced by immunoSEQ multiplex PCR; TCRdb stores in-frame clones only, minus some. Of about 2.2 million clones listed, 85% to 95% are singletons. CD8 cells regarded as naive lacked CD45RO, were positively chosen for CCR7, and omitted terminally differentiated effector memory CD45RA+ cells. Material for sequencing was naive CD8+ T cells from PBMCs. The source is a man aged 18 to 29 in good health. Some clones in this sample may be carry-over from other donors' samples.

CDR3 coding DNA: TGTGCCAGCAGTTACGGACAGGGGGCGGGTCAGCCCCAGCATTTT. The encoded protein is CASSYGQGAGQPQHF. V gene TRBV6-5 combines with J gene TRBJ1-5; 11 nucleotides agree with TRBD1. Per the germline V gene, CDR1 is MNHEY and CDR2 is SVGAGI. There are 15 residues in the CDR3. V was clipped by 2 bases and J by 6 bases; unmatched bases: 3.

This chain's CDR3 is CASSLLGGTRVEQYF. DNA of the CDR3: TGTGCCAGCAGTTTACTTGGCGGGACGAGGGTCGAGCAGTACTTC. The chain joins TRBV28 to TRBJ2-7; possible D gene TRBD2, 6 bases. The CDR3 has 15 amino acids. Trimming stripped 2 bases from V and 6 bases from J, with 17 bases between. Germline V gene data show CDR1 as MDHEN and CDR2 as SYDVKM. Combining the CDR3 with reference TRBV28 and TRBJ2-7 gives the whole variable domain DVKVTQSSRYLVKRTGEKVFLECVQDMDHENMFWYRQDPGLGLRLIYFSYDVKMKEKGDIPEGYSVSREKKERFSLILESASTNQTSMYLCASSLLGGTRVEQYFGPGTRLTVT.

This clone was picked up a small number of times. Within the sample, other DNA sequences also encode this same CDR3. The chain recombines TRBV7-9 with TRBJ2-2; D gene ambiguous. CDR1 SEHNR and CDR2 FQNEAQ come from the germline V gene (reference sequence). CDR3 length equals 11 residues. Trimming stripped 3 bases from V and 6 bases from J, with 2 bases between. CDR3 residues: CASSFAGELFF. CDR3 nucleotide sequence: TGTGCCAGCAGCTTTGCCGGGGAGCTGTTTTTT. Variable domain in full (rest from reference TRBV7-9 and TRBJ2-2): DTGVSQNPRHKITKRGQNVTFRCDPISEHNRLYWYRQTLGQGPEFLTYFQNEAQLEKSRLLSDRFSAERPKGSFSTLEIQRTEQGDSAMYLCASSFAGELFFGEGSRLTVL.

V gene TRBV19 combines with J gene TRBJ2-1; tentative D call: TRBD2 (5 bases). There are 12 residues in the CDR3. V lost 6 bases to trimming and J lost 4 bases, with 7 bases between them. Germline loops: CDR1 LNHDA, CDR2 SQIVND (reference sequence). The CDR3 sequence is CASSLAYNEQFF. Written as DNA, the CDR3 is TGTGCCAGTAGCCTAGCTTACAATGAGCAGTTCTTC. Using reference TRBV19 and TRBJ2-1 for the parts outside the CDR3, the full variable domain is DGGITQSPKYLFRKEGQNVTLSCEQNLNHDAMYWYRQDPGQGLRLIYYSQIVNDFQKGDIAEGYSVSREKKESFPLTVTSAQKNPTAFYLCASSLAYNEQFFGPGTRLTVL.

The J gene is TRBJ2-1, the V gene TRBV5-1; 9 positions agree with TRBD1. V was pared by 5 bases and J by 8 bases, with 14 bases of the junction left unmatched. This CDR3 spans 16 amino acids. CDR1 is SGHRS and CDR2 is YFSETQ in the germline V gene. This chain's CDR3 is CASRVPRDRVQDEQFF. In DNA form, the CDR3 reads TGCGCCAGCAGGGTTCCTCGGGACAGGGTTCAGGATGAGCAGTTCTTC.

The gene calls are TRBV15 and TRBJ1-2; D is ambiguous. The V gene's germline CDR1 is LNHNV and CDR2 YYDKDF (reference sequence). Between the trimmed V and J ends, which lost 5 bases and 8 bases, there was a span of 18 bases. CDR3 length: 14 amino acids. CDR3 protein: CATSFGEGILGYTF. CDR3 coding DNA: TGTGCCACCAGCTTCGGGGAGGGTATACTAGGCTACACCTTC.

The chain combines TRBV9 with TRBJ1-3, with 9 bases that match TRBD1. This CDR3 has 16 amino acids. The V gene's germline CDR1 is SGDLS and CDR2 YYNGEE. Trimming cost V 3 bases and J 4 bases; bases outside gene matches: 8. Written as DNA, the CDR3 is TGTGCCAGCAGCGAGCCTGTTACAGGGGGCGGAAACACCATATATTTT. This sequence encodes CASSEPVTGGGNTIYF.

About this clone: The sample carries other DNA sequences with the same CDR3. CDR3: CASSEGENYEQYF. Here the CDR3 DNA reads TGCGCCAGCAGTGAGGGGGAGAACTACGAGCAGTACTTC. V is TRBV10-1 and J is TRBJ2-7; TRBD2 is a possible D gene (5 bases). This CDR3 is 13 amino acids long. Trimming took 2 bases from V and 3 from J, leaving 8 bases between them. The V gene's germline CDR1 is WNHNN and CDR2 SYGVQD (reference sequence).

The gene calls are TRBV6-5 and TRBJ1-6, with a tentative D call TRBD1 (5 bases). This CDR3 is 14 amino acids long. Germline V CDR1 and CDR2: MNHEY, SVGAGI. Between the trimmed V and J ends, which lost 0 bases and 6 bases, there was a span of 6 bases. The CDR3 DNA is TGTGCCAGCAGTTACTCTGGGGGTAATTCACCCCTCCACTTT. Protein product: CASSYSGGNSPLHF.